Each of the 6 T cell receptor beta chains below was sequenced from the same sample in a study of OX40 agonist ivuxolimab in advanced cancers. Generated by immunoSEQ multiplex PCR, the TCRdb table keeps only in-frame clones and is missing some. The profile shows fewer than 85,000 clones, 80% to 90% of them singletons. The sequences come from CD4+ or CD8+ T cells sorted from blood, collected in a trial of the OX40 agonist ivuxolimab. The source is an adult with an advanced solid tumor such as melanoma, head and neck, liver or kidney cancer.

The chain combines TRBV19 with TRBJ2-1; 11 nucleotides agree with TRBD2. V was clipped by 3 bases and J by 0 bases; unmatched bases: 10. The CDR3 is 19 amino acids. The V gene's germline CDR1 is LNHDA and CDR2 SQIVND (reference sequence). The CDR3 nucleotides read TGTGCCAGTAGTATTCAGCTAGCGGGGGGCCAGAGCTCCTACAATGAGCAGTTCTTC. The encoded protein is CASSIQLAGGQSSYNEQFF.

Only a few counts were recorded for this clone. The chain links TRBV4-3 to TRBJ1-3; D unclear. This CDR3 has 13 amino acids. Germline loops: CDR1 LGHNA, CDR2 YSLEER. Trimming removed 1 base at V and 4 bases at J, with 5 bases between. CDR3 sequence (DNA): TGCGCCAGCAGCCAAGTAAGCGGAAACACCATATATTTT. This sequence encodes CASSQVSGNTIYF.

This clone was recorded a few times. The rearrangement joins TRBV27 to TRBJ2-7; 8 nucleotides line up with TRBD1. V was pared by 6 bases and J by 4 bases, with 11 bases of the junction left unmatched. Germline CDR1 reads MNHEY; CDR2 reads SMNVEV (reference sequence). CDR3 size: 15 residues. CDR3 residues: CASRRSSGTGYEQYF. The CDR3 DNA reads as TGTGCCAGCAGACGGTCTTCCGGGACAGGTTACGAGCAGTACTTC.

The V call is TRBV9, the J call TRBJ2-5; 10 positions match TRBD1. V dropped 3 bases and J dropped 3; count of bases not matched to a gene: 2. Germline V gene sequence: CDR1 SGDLS, CDR2 YYNGEE. This CDR3 is built from 14 residues. The CDR3: CASSAGTGEETQYF. CDR3 nucleotide sequence: TGTGCCAGCAGCGCTGGGACAGGGGAAGAGACCCAGTACTTC.

In the case of this clone: Other DNA variants within this sample encode the same CDR3. The rearrangement uses TRBV7-6 and TRBJ2-7; 8 bases line up with TRBD1. Trimming at V came to 5 bases and at J to 2 bases, leaving 5 bases not matched to a gene. The CDR3 covers 14 residues. Germline assignment: CDR1 SGHVS and CDR2 FNYEAQ. DNA of the CDR3: TGTGCCAGCAGCCTCGACAGGGGCCCCTACGAGCAGTACTTC. The encoded protein is CASSLDRGPYEQYF.

This clone was recorded once. The chain has TRBV5-5 and TRBJ2-7, with 7 bases fitting TRBD1. Germline assignment: CDR1 SGHKS and CDR2 YYEKEE (reference sequence). V trimming: 4 bases; J trimming: 2 bases; junction bases outside the gene matches: 3. This CDR3 spans 13 amino acids. The chain's CDR3 is CASSRQGAYEQYF. The CDR3 region has the DNA TGTGCCAGCAGCCGACAGGGAGCCTACGAGCAGTACTTC.